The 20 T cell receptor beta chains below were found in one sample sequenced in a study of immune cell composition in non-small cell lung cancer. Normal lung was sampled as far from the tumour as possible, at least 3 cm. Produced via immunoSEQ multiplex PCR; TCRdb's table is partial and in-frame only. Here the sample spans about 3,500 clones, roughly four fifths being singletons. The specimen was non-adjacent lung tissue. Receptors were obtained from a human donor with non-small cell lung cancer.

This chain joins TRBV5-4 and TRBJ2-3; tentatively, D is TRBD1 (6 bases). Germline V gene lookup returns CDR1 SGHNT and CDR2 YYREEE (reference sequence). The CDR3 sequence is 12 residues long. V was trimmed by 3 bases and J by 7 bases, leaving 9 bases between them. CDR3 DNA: TGTGCCAGCAGCTCGGGGACAAATACGCAGTATTTT. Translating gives CASSSGTNTQYF. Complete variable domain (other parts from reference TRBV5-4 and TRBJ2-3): ETGVTQSPTHLIKTRGQQVTLRCSSQSGHNTVSWYQQALGQGPQFIFQYYREEENGRGNFPPRFSGLQFPNYSSELNVNALELDDSALYLCASSSGTNTQYFGPGTRLTVL.

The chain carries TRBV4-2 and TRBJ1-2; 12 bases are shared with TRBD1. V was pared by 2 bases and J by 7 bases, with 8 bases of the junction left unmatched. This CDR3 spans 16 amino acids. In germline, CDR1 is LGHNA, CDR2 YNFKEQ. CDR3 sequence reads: CASSQLAGTGGSGYTF. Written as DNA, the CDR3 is TGTGCCAGCAGCCAACTAGCGGGGACAGGGGGCTCTGGCTACACCTTC.

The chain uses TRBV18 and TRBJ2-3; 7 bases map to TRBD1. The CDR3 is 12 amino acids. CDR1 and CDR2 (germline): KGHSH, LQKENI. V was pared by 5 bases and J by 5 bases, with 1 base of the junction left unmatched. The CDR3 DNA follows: TGTGCCAGCTCAACAGGGGAAGATACGCAGTATTTT. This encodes CASSTGEDTQYF. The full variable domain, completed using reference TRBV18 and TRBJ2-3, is NAGVMQNPRHLVRRRGQEARLRCSPMKGHSHVYWYRQLPEEGLKFMVYLQKENIIDESGMPKERFSAEFPKEGPSILRIQQVVRGDSAAYFCASSTGEDTQYFGPGTRLTVL.

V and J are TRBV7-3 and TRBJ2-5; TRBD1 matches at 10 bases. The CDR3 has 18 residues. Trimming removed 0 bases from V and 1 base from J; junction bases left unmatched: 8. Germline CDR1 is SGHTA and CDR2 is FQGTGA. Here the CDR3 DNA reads TGTGCCAGCAGCTTAACGCCGGGACAGGGGAGACCCCAAGAGACCCAGTACTTC. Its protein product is CASSLTPGQGRPQETQYF.

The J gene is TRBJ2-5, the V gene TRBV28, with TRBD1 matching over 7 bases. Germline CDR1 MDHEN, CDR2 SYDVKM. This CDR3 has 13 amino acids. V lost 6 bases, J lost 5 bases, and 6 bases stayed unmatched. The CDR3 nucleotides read TGTGCCAGCAGGAATAGGGGGCGGGAGACCCAGTACTTC. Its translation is CASRNRGRETQYF.

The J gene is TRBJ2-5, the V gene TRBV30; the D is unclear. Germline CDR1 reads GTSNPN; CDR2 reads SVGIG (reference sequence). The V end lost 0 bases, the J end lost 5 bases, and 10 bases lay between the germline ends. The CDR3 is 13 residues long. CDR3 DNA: TGTGCCTGGAGTGTACGGTTGAGGGAGACCCAGTACTTC. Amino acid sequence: CAWSVRLRETQYF.

CDR3 protein: CASSQDTGGGANVLTF. The CDR3, as DNA: TGCGCCAGCAGCCAAGATACAGGGGGTGGGGCCAACGTCCTGACTTTC. The chain uses TRBV4-3 and TRBJ2-6, with 8 bases identical to TRBD1. V lost 0 bases, J lost 3 bases, and 1 base stayed unmatched. In germline, CDR1 is LGHNA, CDR2 YSLEER. The CDR3 covers 16 residues.

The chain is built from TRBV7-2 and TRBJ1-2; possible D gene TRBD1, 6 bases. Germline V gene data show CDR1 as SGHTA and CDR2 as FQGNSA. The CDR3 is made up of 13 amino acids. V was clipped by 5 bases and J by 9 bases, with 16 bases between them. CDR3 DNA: TGTGCCAGCAGCGCCGGACAGTTTTTGAGCTACACCTTC. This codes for CASSAGQFLSYTF.

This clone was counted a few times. For the CDR3, the DNA is TGTGCCAGCAGTCAGAAGGGACAGCCGAACACTGAAGCTTTCTTT. Translated: CASSQKGQPNTEAFF. The rearrangement links TRBV7-9 to TRBJ1-1; 7 nucleotides align to TRBD1. The V segment lost 6 bases and the J segment 1 base; nucleotides outside the gene matches: 8. This CDR3 spans 15 amino acids. Germline CDR1 and CDR2: SEHNR and FQNEAQ (reference sequence).

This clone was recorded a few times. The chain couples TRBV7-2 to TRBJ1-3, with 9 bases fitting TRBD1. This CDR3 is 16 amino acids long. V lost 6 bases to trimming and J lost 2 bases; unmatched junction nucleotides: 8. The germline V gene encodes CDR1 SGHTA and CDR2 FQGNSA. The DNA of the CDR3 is TGTGCCAGCAGTCAAACAGGGGGCTCCACTGGAAACACCATATATTTT. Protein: CASSQTGGSTGNTIYF.

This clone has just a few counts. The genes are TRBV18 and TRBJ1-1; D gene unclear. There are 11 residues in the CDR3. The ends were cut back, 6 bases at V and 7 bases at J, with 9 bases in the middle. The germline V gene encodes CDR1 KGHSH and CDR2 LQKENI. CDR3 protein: CASSYGDEAFF. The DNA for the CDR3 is TGTGCCAGCTCTTACGGGGATGAAGCTTTCTTT.

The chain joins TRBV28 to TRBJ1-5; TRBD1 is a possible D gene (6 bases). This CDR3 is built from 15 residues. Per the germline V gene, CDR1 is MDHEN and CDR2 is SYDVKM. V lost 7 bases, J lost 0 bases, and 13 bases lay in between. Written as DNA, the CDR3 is TGTGCCAGCACTCGAGGGGGTAATAGCAATCAGCCCCAGCATTTT. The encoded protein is CASTRGGNSNQPQHF. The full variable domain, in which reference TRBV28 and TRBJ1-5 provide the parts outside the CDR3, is DVKVTQSSRYLVKRTGEKVFLECVQDMDHENMFWYRQDPGLGLRLIYFSYDVKMKEKGDIPEGYSVSREKKERFSLILESASTNQTSMYLCASTRGGNSNQPQHFGDGTRLSIL.

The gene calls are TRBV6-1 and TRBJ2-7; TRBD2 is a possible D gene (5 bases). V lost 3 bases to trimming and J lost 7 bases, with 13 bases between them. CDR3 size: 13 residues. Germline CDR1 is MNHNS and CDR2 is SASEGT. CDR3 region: CASSDSILGEQYF. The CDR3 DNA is TGTGCCAGCAGTGACTCCATACTAGGGGAGCAGTACTTC.

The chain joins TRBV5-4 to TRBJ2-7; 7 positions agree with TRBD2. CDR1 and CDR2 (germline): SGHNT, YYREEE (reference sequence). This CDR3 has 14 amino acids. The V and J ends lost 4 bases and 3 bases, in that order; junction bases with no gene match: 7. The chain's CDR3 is CASSQSGGSYEQYF. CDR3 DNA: TGTGCCAGCAGCCAATCGGGGGGTAGCTACGAGCAGTACTTC.

CDR3 nucleotide sequence: TGTGCCAGCAGTTTGGCCCCTCCCCGACAGGCCCTCACCGGGGAGCTGTTTTTT. Translation gives CASSLAPPRQALTGELFF. The rearrangement uses TRBV27 and TRBJ2-2, with D perhaps TRBD1 (6 bases). V lost 3 bases and J 4 bases, leaving 21 bases between the germline ends. The CDR3 extends over 18 amino acids. Germline CDR1 and CDR2: MNHEY and SMNVEV (reference sequence).

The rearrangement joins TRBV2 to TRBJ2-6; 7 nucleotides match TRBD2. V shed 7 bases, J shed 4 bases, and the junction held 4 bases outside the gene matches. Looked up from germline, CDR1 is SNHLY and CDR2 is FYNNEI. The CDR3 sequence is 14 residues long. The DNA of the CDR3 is TGTGCCAGCAAGGCGGGGGTCGGGGCCAACGTCCTGACTTTC. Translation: CASKAGVGANVLTF. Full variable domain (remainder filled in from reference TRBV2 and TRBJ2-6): EPEVTQTPSHQVTQMGQEVILRCVPISNHLYFYWYRQILGQKVEFLVSFYNNEISEKSEIFDDQFSVERPDGSNFTLKIRSTKLEDSAMYFCASKAGVGANVLTFGAGSRLTVL.

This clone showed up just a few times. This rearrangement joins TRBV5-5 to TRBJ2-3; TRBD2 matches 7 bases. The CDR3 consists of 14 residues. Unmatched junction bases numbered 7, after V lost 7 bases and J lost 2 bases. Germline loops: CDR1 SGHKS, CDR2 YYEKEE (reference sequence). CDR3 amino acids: CASQSSGSTDTQYF. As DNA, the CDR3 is TGTGCCAGCCAAAGTAGCGGGTCCACAGATACGCAGTATTTT.

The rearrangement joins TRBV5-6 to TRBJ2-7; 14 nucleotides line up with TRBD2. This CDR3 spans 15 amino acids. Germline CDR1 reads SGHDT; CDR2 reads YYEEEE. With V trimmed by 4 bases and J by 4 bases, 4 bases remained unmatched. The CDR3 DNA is TGTGCCAGCAGCCTGGGACTAGCGGGAGCTTACGAGCAGTACTTC. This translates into CASSLGLAGAYEQYF.

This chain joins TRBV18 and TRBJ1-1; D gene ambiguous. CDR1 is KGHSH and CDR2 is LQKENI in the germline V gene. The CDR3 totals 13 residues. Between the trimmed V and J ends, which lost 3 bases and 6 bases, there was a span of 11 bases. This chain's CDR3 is CASSPPGLAEAFF. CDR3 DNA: TGTGCCAGCTCACCCCCCGGTCTGGCTGAAGCTTTCTTT.

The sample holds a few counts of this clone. CDR3 bases: TGCGCCAGCAGCCAACAGGGACAGGGCTTTTCCGGGGAGCTGTTTTTT. It specifies CASSQQGQGFSGELFF. The chain employs TRBV4-3 and TRBJ2-2; 9 nucleotides match TRBD1. Per the germline V gene, CDR1 is LGHNA and CDR2 is YSLEER. The trim removed 2 bases at V and 6 bases at J, leaving 7 bases unmatched. The CDR3 has 16 residues.